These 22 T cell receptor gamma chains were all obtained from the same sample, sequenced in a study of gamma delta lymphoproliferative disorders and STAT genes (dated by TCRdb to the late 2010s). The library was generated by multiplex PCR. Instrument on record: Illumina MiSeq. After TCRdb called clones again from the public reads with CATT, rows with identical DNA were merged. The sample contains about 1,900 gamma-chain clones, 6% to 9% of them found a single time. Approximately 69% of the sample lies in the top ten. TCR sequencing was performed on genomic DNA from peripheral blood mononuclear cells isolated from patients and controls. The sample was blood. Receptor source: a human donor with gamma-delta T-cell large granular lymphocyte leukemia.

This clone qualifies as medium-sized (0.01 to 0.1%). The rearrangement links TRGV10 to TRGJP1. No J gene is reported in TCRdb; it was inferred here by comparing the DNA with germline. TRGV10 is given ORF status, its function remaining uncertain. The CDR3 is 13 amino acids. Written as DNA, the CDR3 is TGTGCCACGACTTGTACCACTGGTTGGTTCAAGATATTT. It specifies CATTCTTGWFKIF.

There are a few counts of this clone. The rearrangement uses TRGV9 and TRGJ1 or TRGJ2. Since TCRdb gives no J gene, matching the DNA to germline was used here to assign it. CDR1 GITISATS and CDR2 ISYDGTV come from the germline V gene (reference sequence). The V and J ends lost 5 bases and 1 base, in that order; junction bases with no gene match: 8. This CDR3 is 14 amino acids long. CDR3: CALWAVQNYYKKLF. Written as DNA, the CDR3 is TGTGCCTTGTGGGCCGTCCAAAATTATTATAAGAAACTCTTT.

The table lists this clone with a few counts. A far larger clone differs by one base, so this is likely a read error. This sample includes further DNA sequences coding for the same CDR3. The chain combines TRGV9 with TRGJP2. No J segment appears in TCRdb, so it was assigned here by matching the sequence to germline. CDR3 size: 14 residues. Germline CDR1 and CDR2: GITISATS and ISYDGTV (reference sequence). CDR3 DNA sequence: TGTGCCCTGTGGGATATGTTTTGTGATTGGATCAAGACGTTT. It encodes CALWDMFCDWIKTF.

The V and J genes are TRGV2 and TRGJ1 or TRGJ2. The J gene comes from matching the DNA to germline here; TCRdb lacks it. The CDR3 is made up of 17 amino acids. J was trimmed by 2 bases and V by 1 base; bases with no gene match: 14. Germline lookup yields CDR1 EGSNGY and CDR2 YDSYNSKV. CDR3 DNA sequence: TGTGCCACCTGGGACGGCCCCCTCCGAACTTATTATTATAAGAAACTCTTT. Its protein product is CATWDGPLRTYYYKKLF.

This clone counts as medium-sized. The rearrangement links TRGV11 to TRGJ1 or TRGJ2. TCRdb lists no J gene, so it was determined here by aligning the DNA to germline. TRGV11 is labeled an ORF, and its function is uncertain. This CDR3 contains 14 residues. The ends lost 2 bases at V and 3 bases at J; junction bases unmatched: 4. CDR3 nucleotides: TGTGCCTGCTGGATTAGGCTCCTTTATTATAAGAAACTCTTT. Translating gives CACWIRLLYYKKLF.

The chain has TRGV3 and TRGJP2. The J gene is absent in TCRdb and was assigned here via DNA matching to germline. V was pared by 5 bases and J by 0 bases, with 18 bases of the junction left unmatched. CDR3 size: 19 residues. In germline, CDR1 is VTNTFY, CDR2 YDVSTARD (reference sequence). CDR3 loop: CATWALHYLIYSSDWIKTF. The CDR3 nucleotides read TGTGCCACCTGGGCTCTACACTACCTTATATATAGTAGTGATTGGATCAAGACGTTT.

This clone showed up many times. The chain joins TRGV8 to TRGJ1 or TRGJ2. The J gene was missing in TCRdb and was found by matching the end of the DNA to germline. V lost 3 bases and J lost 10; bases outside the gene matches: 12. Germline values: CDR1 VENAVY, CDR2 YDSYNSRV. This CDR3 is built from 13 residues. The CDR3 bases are TGTGCCACCTGGGATCCTTCCGATCCCAAGAAACTCTTT. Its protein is CATWDPSDPKKLF.

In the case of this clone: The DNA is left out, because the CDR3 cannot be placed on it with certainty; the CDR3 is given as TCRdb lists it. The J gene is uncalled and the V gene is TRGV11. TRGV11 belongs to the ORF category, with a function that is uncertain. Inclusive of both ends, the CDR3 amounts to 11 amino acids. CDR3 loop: CTTVPAGFLLF.

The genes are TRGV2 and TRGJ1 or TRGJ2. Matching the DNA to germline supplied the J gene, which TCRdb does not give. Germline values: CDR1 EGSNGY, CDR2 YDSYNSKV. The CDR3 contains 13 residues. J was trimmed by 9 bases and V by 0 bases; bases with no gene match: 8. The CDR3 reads CATWDGQECKKLF. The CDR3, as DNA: TGTGCCACCTGGGACGGGCAAGAGTGTAAGAAACTCTTT.

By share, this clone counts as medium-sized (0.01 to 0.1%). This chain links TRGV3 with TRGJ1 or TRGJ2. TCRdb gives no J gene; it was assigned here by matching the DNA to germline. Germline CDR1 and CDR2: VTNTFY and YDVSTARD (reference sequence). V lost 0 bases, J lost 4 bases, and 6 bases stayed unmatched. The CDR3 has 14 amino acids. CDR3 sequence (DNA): TGTGCCACCTGGGACAGGCTGGGATATTATAAGAAACTCTTT. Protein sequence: CATWDRLGYYKKLF.

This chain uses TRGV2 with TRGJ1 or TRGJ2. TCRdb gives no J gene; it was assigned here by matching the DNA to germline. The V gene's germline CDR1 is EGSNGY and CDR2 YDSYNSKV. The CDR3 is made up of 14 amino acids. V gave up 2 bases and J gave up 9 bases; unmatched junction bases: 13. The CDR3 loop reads CATWDARGNCKKLF. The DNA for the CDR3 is TGTGCCACCTGGGACGCCAGGGGGAATTGTAAGAAACTCTTT.

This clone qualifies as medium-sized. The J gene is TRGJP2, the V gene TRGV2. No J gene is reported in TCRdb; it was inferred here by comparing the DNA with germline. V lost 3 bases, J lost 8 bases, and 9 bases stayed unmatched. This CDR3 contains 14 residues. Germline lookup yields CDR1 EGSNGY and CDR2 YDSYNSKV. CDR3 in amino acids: CATWDLEGDWIKTF. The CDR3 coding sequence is TGTGCCACCTGGGACCTTGAGGGCGATTGGATCAAGACGTTT.

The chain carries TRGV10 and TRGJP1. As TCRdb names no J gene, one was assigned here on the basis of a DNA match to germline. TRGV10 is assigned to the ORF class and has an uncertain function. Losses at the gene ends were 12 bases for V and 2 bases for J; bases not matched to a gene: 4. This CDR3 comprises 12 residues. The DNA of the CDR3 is TGTGCTGCCCCCACCACTGGTTGGTTCAAGATATTT. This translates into CAAPTTGWFKIF.

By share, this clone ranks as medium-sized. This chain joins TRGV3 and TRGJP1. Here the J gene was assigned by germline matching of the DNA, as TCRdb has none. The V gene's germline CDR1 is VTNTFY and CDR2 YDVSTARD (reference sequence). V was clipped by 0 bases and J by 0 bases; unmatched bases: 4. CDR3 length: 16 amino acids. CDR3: CATWDRPDTTGWFKIF. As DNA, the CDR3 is TGTGCCACCTGGGACAGGCCGGATACCACTGGTTGGTTCAAGATATTT.

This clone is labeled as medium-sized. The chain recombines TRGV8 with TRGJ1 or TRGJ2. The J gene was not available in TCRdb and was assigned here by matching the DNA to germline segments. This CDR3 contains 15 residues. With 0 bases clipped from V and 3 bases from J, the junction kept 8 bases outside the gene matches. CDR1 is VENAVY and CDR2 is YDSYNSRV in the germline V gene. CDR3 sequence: CATWDRPGGYYKKLF. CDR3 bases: TGTGCCACCTGGGATAGGCCGGGGGGTTATTATAAGAAACTCTTT.

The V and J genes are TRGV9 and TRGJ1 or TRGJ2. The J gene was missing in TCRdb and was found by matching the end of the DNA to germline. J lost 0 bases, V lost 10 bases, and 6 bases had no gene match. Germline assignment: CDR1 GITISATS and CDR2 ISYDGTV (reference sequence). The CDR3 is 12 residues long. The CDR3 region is CALCANYYKKLF. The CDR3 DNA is TGTGCCTTATGTGCGAATTATTATAAGAAACTCTTT.

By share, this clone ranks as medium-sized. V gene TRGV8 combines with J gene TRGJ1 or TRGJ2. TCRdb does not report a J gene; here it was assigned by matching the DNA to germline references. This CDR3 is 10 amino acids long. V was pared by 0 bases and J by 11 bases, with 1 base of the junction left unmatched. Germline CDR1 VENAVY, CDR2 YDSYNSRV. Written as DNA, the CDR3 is TGTGCCACCTGGGATAGGGAGAAACTCTTT. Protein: CATWDREKLF.

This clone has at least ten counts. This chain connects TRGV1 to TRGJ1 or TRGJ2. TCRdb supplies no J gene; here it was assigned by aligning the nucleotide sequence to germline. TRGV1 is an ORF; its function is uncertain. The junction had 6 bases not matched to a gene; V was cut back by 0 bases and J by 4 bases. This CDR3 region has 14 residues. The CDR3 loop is CATWDRPGYYKKLF. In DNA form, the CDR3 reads TGTGCCACCTGGGACAGGCCTGGGTATTATAAGAAACTCTTT.

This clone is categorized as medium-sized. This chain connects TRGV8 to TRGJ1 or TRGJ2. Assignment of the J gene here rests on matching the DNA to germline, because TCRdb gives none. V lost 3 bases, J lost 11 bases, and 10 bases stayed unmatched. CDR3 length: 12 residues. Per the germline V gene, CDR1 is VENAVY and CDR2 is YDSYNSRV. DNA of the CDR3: TGTGCCACCTGGGATCAACCGAGGGAGAAACTCTTT. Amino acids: CATWDQPREKLF.

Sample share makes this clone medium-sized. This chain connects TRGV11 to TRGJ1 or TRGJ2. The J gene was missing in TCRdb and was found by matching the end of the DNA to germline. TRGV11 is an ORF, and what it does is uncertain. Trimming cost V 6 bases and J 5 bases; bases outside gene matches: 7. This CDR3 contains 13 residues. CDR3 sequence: CACWILMDYKKLF. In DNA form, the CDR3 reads TGTGCCTGCTGGATTTTGATGGATTATAAGAAACTCTTT.

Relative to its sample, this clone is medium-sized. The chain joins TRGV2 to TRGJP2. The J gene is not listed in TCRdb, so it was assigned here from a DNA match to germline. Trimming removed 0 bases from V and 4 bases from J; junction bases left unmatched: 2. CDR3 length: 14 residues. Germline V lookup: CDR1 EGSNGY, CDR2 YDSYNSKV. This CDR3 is CATWDGLSDWIKTF. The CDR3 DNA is TGTGCCACCTGGGACGGGCTTAGTGATTGGATCAAGACGTTT.

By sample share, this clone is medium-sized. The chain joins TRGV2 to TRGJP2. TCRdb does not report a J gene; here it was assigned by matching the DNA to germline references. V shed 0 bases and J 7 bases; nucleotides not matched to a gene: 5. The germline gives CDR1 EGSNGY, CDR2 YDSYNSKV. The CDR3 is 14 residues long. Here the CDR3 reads CATWDGRDDWIKTF. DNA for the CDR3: TGTGCCACCTGGGACGGGCGTGATGATTGGATCAAGACGTTT.